This is a list of T cell receptor beta chains from one sample in a study of blood T cell repertoires in COVID-19. Measured with immunoSEQ multiplex PCR; TCRdb has only the in-frame clones, and not every one. The repertoire has about 190,000 clones, 70% to 85% of them found once; the top ten carry around 12%. The sequencing input was peripheral blood. The receptors come from a woman in her forties or fifties with acute or convalescent COVID-19. Each CDR3 is given with its conserved first and last residue. D genes are given only for firm matches. Not all rows give a size; the values are once, few, many and, for expanded clones, a class.

CDR3nt | CDR3aa | v_gene | d_gene | j_gene | len | abundance
TGTGCCAGCAGCCGCGACAGGGTATCTAACTATGGCTACACCTTC | CASSRDRVSNYGYTF | TRBV5-8 | TRBD1 | TRBJ1-2 | 15 | NA
TGTGCCAGCAGCCAAGATATAGTACTAGCGGGAGTACCAGATACGCAGTATTTT | CASSQDIVLAGVPDTQYF | TRBV14 | TRBD2 | TRBJ2-3 | 18 | NA
TGTGCCAGCTCAATTATTCAGGAGCAGGGCAGCAGGGGAGGCTACACCTTC | CASSIIQEQGSRGGYTF | TRBV18 | NA | TRBJ1-2 | 17 | NA
TGTGCCAGCAGTGCCCCAGGGGGAGTCGGAGCCAAAAACATTCAGTACTTC | CASSAPGGVGAKNIQYF | TRBV2 | TRBD1 | TRBJ2-4 | 17 | once
TGCGCCAGCAGCTTACGAGGGACAGGGGCCTACGAGCAGTACTTC | CASSLRGTGAYEQYF | TRBV5-1 | TRBD1 | TRBJ2-7 | 15 | NA
TGTGCCACCAGCAGAGATCTCGGCGGGGTGAACACCGGGGAGCTGTTTTTT | CATSRDLGGVNTGELFF | TRBV15 | NA | TRBJ2-2 | 17 | NA
TGTGCCAGCAGCAAAGAGTCCCGCCGGGAGCAGTACTTC | CASSKESRREQYF | TRBV21-1 | NA | TRBJ2-7 | 13 | NA
TGTGCCAGCTCACCGCTGAGTTCCTACGAGCAGTACTTC | CASSPLSSYEQYF | TRBV18 | NA | TRBJ2-7 | 13 | once
TGTGCCAGCAGCTTAGTAACCAGTTATAATGAAAAACTGTTTTTT | CASSLVTSYNEKLFF | TRBV7-8 | NA | TRBJ1-4 | 15 | NA
TGTGCTAGTGGTATCGTGGACATCTACGAGCAGTACTTC | CASGIVDIYEQYF | TRBV12-5 | NA | TRBJ2-7 | 13 | once
TGCGCCAGCAGCCGCGACTCCGGACAGGGGCCCTATGGCTACACCTTC | CASSRDSGQGPYGYTF | TRBV5-1 | TRBD1 | TRBJ1-2 | 16 | NA
TGTGCCAGCTCACCCGCGGAGCAACATTTGACAGGGGGCGTGACAGATACGCAGTATTTT | CASSPAEQHLTGGVTDTQYF | TRBV18 | TRBD1 | TRBJ2-3 | 20 | NA
TGTGCCAGCCAAAGCGACAGGGGGAGTTTAAACATTCAGTACTTC | CASQSDRGSLNIQYF | TRBV18 | TRBD1 | TRBJ2-4 | 15 | NA
TGTGCCAGCATGCGTCAGGCGAACGGGGGCGAGCAGTACTTC | CASMRQANGGEQYF | TRBV6-6 | NA | TRBJ2-7 | 14 | NA
TGTGCCAGCTCACTCGGAACAGGGGGCGGTTCACCCCTCCACTTT | CASSLGTGGGSPLHF | TRBV18 | TRBD1 | TRBJ1-6 | 15 | few
TGTGCCAGTGGGGACAGGGATGAGGCTTTCAATCAGCCCCAGCATTTT | CASGDRDEAFNQPQHF | TRBV19 | TRBD1 | TRBJ1-5 | 16 | NA
TGTGCCAGCAGTTTCCAGACAGGGAGTGAGCAGTTCTTC | CASSFQTGSEQFF | TRBV6-6 | TRBD1 | TRBJ2-1 | 13 | once
TGTGCCAGTAGTACGGCGATCCAGCGGGGGGCCCCCTACGAGCAGTACTTC | CASSTAIQRGAPYEQYF | TRBV19 | TRBD2 | TRBJ2-7 | 17 | NA
TGTGCCAGCAGACCGTCAGGGGGTTACAATCAGCCCCAGCATTTT | CASRPSGGYNQPQHF | TRBV28 | TRBD1 | TRBJ1-5 | 15 | NA
TGTGCCAGCAGCTTAGGGACAGGCTTTAGGGGCACTGAAGCTTTCTTT | CASSLGTGFRGTEAFF | TRBV11-2 | TRBD1 | TRBJ1-1 | 16 | NA
TGTGCCAGCCGATTAAACAGCGGCTACACCTTC | CASRLNSGYTF | TRBV12-3/TRBV12-4 | NA | TRBJ1-2 | 11 | few
TGTGCCAGCAGAACAGGGGTGGGCTACGAGCAGTACTTC | CASRTGVGYEQYF | TRBV12-3/TRBV12-4 | TRBD1 | TRBJ2-7 | 13 | NA
TGTGCCAGCAGCTTCGCAGTTAACAATGAGCAGTTCTTC | CASSFAVNNEQFF | TRBV7-8 | NA | TRBJ2-1 | 13 | NA
TGTGCCAGCAGCCAGAGGGACAGGGGGACCTATGGCTACACCTTC | CASSQRDRGTYGYTF | TRBV3-1/TRBV3-2 | TRBD1 | TRBJ1-2 | 15 | NA
TGTGCCACCATGGACAGCTCTTGGGGCTACACCTTC | CATMDSSWGYTF | TRBV24-1 | NA | TRBJ1-2 | 12 | NA
TGTGCCAGCAGCTTAGCCCAGCGGGCTTTCTACGAGCAGTACTTC | CASSLAQRAFYEQYF | TRBV7-2 | NA | TRBJ2-7 | 15 | NA
TGTGCCAGCAGTGAAAGGCGGAGCTCCTACAATGAGCAGTTCTTC | CASSERRSSYNEQFF | TRBV6-1 | NA | TRBJ2-1 | 15 | NA
TGTGCCAGCAGTGAGATCCGGGACAGGGGCAATCAGCCCCAGCATTTT | CASSEIRDRGNQPQHF | TRBV28 | TRBD1 | TRBJ1-5 | 16 | NA
TGCAGTGCTAGTCGACAGAATAGCAATCAGCCCCAGCATTTT | CSASRQNSNQPQHF | TRBV20-1 | NA | TRBJ1-5 | 14 | NA
TGTGCCAGCAGTTTGGGAGGGCATCAGCCCCAGCATTTT | CASSLGGHQPQHF | TRBV6-5 | NA | TRBJ1-5 | 13 | NA
TGTGCCAGCACGCCAACAGGGGGGAGGTACGAGCAGTACTTC | CASTPTGGRYEQYF | TRBV7-2 | TRBD1 | TRBJ2-7 | 14 | NA
TGTGCCAGCAGCTCACGTAGCTCTGGGGCCAACGTCCTGACTTTC | CASSSRSSGANVLTF | TRBV9 | NA | TRBJ2-6 | 15 | NA
TGCGCCAGCAGCTTGGGTGGGACAGGGGGATCGAACACTGAAGCTTTCTTT | CASSLGGTGGSNTEAFF | TRBV5-1 | TRBD1 | TRBJ1-1 | 17 | NA
TGCGCCAGCAGCTCGGGACAGACGAACACCGGGGAGCTGTTTTTT | CASSSGQTNTGELFF | TRBV5-1 | TRBD1 | TRBJ2-2 | 15 | NA
TGTGCCAGCAGCTCAGGGGGGTCTGGGGCCAACGTCCTGACTTTC | CASSSGGSGANVLTF | TRBV7-2 | NA | TRBJ2-6 | 15 | NA
TGTGCCAGCACCGCTTTGGACAGGGTTAATTACGAGCAGTACTTC | CASTALDRVNYEQYF | TRBV5-6 | TRBD1 | TRBJ2-7 | 15 | once
TGTGCCAGCAGCGCGGACAGGGGGGAGAAAAACATTCAGTACTTC | CASSADRGEKNIQYF | TRBV2 | TRBD1 | TRBJ2-4 | 15 | few
TGTGCCAGCAGTTTTCAGGGAATAAGGATGAACACTGAAGCTTTCTTT | CASSFQGIRMNTEAFF | TRBV28 | NA | TRBJ1-1 | 16 | NA
TGCGCCAGCAGCCATTCTAGCGAACAAGAGACCCAGTACTTC | CASSHSSEQETQYF | TRBV4-3 | NA | TRBJ2-5 | 14 | NA
TGTGCCAGCAGTAATTCGGGGGCAGATACGCAGTATTTT | CASSNSGADTQYF | TRBV6-2/TRBV6-3 | NA | TRBJ2-3 | 13 | NA
TGTGCCAGCAGCAACCGGGACAGGGACATTCTAACCTATAATTCACCCCTCCACTTT | CASSNRDRDILTYNSPLHF | TRBV2 | TRBD1 | TRBJ1-6 | 19 | NA
TGCAGTGCTAGTCCCACTAGCGGGATAAGGAGCTATGAGCAGTTCTTC | CSASPTSGIRSYEQFF | TRBV20-1 | TRBD2 | TRBJ2-1 | 16 | NA
TGTGCCAGCAGCTCACGAGGGGGGGCGAGGGGCTACACCTTC | CASSSRGGARGYTF | TRBV7-2 | NA | TRBJ1-2 | 14 | NA
TGTGCCAGCAGCTTACAGGGGGGACAGGGGGTGAACACTGAAGCTTTCTTT | CASSLQGGQGVNTEAFF | TRBV7-2 | TRBD1 | TRBJ1-1 | 17 | NA
TGTGCCAGCAGCTCCTCTTCCATTCAGTACTTC | CASSSSSIQYF | TRBV11-2 | NA | TRBJ2-4 | 11 | once
TGTGCCTGGAGTGTATGGGCAGGGAATCCCTACGAGCAGTACTTC | CAWSVWAGNPYEQYF | TRBV30 | NA | TRBJ2-7 | 15 | NA
TGTGCCAGCTCACCAGGCCTAGGGGGCGGATACGGCTACACCTTC | CASSPGLGGGYGYTF | TRBV18 | TRBD1 | TRBJ1-2 | 15 | NA
TGCGCCAGCAGCCTTCGACAGGGTCCAGATACGCAGTATTTT | CASSLRQGPDTQYF | TRBV5-1 | TRBD1 | TRBJ2-3 | 14 | NA